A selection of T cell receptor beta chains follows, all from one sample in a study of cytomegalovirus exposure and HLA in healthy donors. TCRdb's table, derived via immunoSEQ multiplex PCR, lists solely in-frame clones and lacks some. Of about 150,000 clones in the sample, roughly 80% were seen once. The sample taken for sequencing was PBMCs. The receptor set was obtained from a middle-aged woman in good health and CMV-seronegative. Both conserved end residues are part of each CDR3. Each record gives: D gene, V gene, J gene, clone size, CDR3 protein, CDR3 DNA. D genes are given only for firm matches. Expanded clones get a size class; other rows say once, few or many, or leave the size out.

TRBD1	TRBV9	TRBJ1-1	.	CASRDRGNSAFF	TGTGCCAGCCGGGACAGGGGGAATTCAGCTTTCTTT
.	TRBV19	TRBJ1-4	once	CASSPKGPDSYEKLFF	TGTGCCAGTAGCCCTAAGGGGCCCGATTCTTATGAAAAACTGTTTTTT
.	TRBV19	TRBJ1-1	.	CASSIDGGGVGTEAFF	TGTGCCAGTAGTATAGATGGGGGGGGAGTTGGAACTGAAGCTTTCTTT
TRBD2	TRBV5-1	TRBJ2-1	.	CASSLAPGTSGGSEQFF	TGCGCCAGCAGCTTGGCCCCCGGGACTAGCGGGGGGAGCGAGCAGTTCTTC
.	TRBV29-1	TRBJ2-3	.	CSVEGQGQWNTQYF	TGCAGCGTTGAAGGGCAGGGGCAATGGAATACGCAGTATTTT
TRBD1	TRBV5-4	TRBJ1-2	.	CASSLDLRTGAGYTF	TGTGCCAGCAGCTTGGATTTAAGGACAGGCGCCGGCTACACCTTC
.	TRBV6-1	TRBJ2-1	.	CASSEGGSSYNEQFF	TGTGCCAGCAGTGAAGGAGGCAGCTCCTACAATGAGCAGTTCTTC
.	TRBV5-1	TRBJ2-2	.	CASSYLQGNTGELFF	TGCGCCAGCAGCTATCTACAGGGGAACACCGGGGAGCTGTTTTTT
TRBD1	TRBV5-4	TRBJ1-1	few	CASSPGQGWSAAFF	TGTGCCAGCAGCCCAGGACAGGGCTGGAGTGCAGCTTTCTTT
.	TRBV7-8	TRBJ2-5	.	CASSSFQRETQYF	TGTGCCAGCAGCTCTTTCCAGCGAGAGACCCAGTACTTC
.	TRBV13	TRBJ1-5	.	CASSLGGARNQPQHF	TGTGCCAGCAGCTTGGGGGGAGCCCGGAATCAGCCCCAGCATTTT
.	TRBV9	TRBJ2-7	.	CASSVALGKSYEQYF	TGTGCCAGCAGCGTAGCGCTCGGGAAATCCTACGAGCAGTACTTC
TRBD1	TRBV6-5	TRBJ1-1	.	CASSTGTGRHTEAFF	TGTGCCAGCAGTACCGGGACAGGGCGGCACACTGAAGCTTTCTTT
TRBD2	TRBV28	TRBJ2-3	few	CASSLTSGGGDTQYF	TGTGCCAGCAGTTTGACTAGCGGGGGGGGAGATACGCAGTATTTT
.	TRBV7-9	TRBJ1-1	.	CSSSLAGTEAFF	TGTTCCAGCAGCTTGGCTGGCACTGAAGCTTTCTTT
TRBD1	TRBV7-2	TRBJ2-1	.	CASSLEGQGSGEQFF	TGTGCCAGCAGCTTAGAAGGACAGGGGTCGGGTGAGCAGTTCTTC
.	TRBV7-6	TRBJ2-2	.	CASSLSPQGSTGELFF	TGTGCCAGCAGCTTATCCCCCCAGGGGAGCACCGGGGAGCTGTTTTTT
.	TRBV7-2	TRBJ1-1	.	CASSPGGANTEAFF	TGTGCCAGCAGCCCGGGGGGCGCGAACACTGAAGCTTTCTTT
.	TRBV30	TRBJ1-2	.	CAWSVRGSGYTF	TGTGCCTGGAGCGTACGGGGGTCTGGCTACACCTTC
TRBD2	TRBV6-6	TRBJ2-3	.	CASSSGLAIPTDTQYF	TGTGCCAGCAGTTCCGGACTAGCAATCCCCACAGATACGCAGTATTTT
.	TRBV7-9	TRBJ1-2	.	CASSQQDYGYTF	TGTGCCAGCAGCCAACAGGACTATGGCTACACCTTC
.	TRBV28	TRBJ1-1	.	CASIRGGDTEAFF	TGTGCCAGCATCCGGGGCGGGGACACTGAAGCTTTCTTT
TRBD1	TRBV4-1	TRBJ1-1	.	CASSQGTGGLPSAFF	TGCGCCAGCAGCCAAGGGACAGGGGGTCTTCCCTCCGCTTTCTTT
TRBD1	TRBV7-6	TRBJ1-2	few	CASSQQQGWGGYTF	TGTGCCAGCAGCCAGCAACAGGGGTGGGGTGGCTACACCTTC
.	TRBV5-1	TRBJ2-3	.	CASSLMQGTDTQYF	TGCGCCAGCAGCTTGATGCAGGGCACAGATACGCAGTATTTT
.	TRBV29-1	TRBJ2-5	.	CSVSLRGWEQYF	TGCAGCGTGAGCTTAAGAGGGTGGGAGCAGTACTTC
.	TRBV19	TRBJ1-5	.	CASNMGTTGQPQHF	TGTGCCAGTAACATGGGGACAACGGGTCAGCCCCAGCATTTT
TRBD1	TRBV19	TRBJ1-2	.	CASSLGQGYGYTF	TGTGCCAGTAGTCTAGGACAGGGGTACGGCTACACCTTC
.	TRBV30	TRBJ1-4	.	CAWSPLEVGATNEKLFF	TGTGCCTGGAGCCCTCTCGAGGTCGGAGCAACTAATGAAAAACTGTTTTTT
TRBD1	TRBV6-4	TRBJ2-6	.	CASSATGQLSGANVLTF	TGTGCCAGCAGTGCCACGGGACAGCTCTCTGGGGCCAACGTCCTGACTTTC
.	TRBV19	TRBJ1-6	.	CASQTTRGGSPLHF	TGTGCCAGCCAAACCACACGGGGAGGATCACCCCTCCACTTT
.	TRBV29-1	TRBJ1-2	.	CSVTDYGYTF	TGCAGCGTTACGGACTATGGCTACACCTTC
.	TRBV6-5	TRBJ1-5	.	CASKEQGGSQPQHF	TGTGCCAGCAAGGAACAGGGCGGTAGTCAGCCCCAGCATTTT
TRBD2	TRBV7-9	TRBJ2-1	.	CASSPLAGGSGNEQFF	TGTGCCAGCAGTCCTCTAGCGGGAGGGTCGGGGAATGAGCAGTTCTTC
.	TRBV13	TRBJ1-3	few	CASAAGSSQPGNTIYF	TGTGCCAGCGCTGCCGGCTCTAGCCAACCTGGAAACACCATATATTTT
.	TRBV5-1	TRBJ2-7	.	CASSLAGVGNYEQYF	TGCGCCAGCAGCTTGGCTGGGGTCGGGAACTACGAGCAGTACTTC